These T cell receptor beta chains were read from a single sample in a study of post-analysis software for immune sequencing data. TCRdb called the PCR reads again in MiXCR, with one record for every CDR3 protein. Of roughly 800,000 distinct CDR3 sequences in the sample, roughly 29% were seen once. Input material: blood. These receptors were taken from a girl between 10 and 17 years old with multiple sclerosis. The CDR3 runs from the conserved cysteine through the conserved F or W. Fields, in order: clone size, D gene, J gene, V gene, CDR3 protein, CDR3 DNA. D genes are given only for firm matches. Size is stated for part of the rows, as once, few or many counts, or as a class when the clone is expanded.

clone size: -
D gene: -
J gene: TRBJ1-2
V gene: TRBV29-1
CDR3 protein: CSAHPEGDNYGYTF
CDR3 DNA: TGCAGCGCCCACCCGGAAGGGGACAACTATGGCTACACCTTC

clone size: many
D gene: TRBD2
J gene: TRBJ2-1
V gene: TRBV13
CDR3 protein: CASSLEAGVDNEQFF
CDR3 DNA: TGTGCCAGCAGCTTAGAGGCGGGAGTGGACAATGAGCAGTTCTTC

clone size: -
D gene: TRBD1
J gene: TRBJ1-6
V gene: TRBV10-3
CDR3 protein: CATTDRGNSPLHF
CDR3 DNA: TGTGCCACGACGGACAGGGGGAATTCACCCCTCCACTTT

clone size: -
D gene: -
J gene: TRBJ1-6
V gene: TRBV5-6
CDR3 protein: CASSSGGPLRRNSPLHF
CDR3 DNA: TGTGCCAGCAGCTCGGGTGGGCCCCTCCGGCGAAATTCACCCCTCCACTTT

clone size: -
D gene: -
J gene: TRBJ1-2
V gene: TRBV4-1
CDR3 protein: CASSQDLVRGHGYTF
CDR3 DNA: TGCGCCAGCAGCCAAGATTTAGTGAGGGGACACGGCTACACCTTC

clone size: -
D gene: TRBD2
J gene: TRBJ2-1
V gene: TRBV2
CDR3 protein: CASIRGLAVNEQFF
CDR3 DNA: TGTGCCAGCATCCGGGGACTAGCGGTAAATGAGCAGTTCTTC

clone size: many
D gene: -
J gene: TRBJ2-3
V gene: TRBV4-2
CDR3 protein: CASSQSIGRKDTQYF
CDR3 DNA: TGTGCCAGCAGCCAGTCTATTGGGAGGAAAGATACGCAGTATTTT

clone size: -
D gene: -
J gene: TRBJ2-7
V gene: TRBV6-5
CDR3 protein: CASSRGYNEQYF
CDR3 DNA: TGTGCCAGCAGCCGCGGCTACAATGAGCAGTACTTC

clone size: many
D gene: TRBD1
J gene: TRBJ1-6
V gene: TRBV7-4
CDR3 protein: CASSLAPGGNSPLHF
CDR3 DNA: TGTGCCAGCAGCTTAGCGCCAGGGGGCAATTCACCCCTCCACTTT

clone size: -
D gene: -
J gene: TRBJ2-1
V gene: TRBV7-9
CDR3 protein: CASSLDGRRQFF
CDR3 DNA: TGTGCCAGCAGCTTAGATGGCAGGAGGCAGTTCTTC

clone size: few
D gene: TRBD1
J gene: TRBJ1-2
V gene: TRBV6-6
CDR3 protein: CASSTGTGTATNYGYTF
CDR3 DNA: TGTGCCAGCAGTACCGGAACCGGGACAGCTACTAACTATGGCTACACCTTC

clone size: -
D gene: -
J gene: TRBJ1-2
V gene: TRBV12-3/TRBV12-4
CDR3 protein: CASRPGGALANYGYTF
CDR3 DNA: TGTGCCAGCAGACCGGGGGGGGCCTTAGCTAACTATGGCTACACCTTC

clone size: -
D gene: -
J gene: TRBJ1-1
V gene: TRBV29-1
CDR3 protein: CSVGGAGSVNTEAFF
CDR3 DNA: TGCAGCGTTGGAGGGGCCGGGAGCGTGAACACTGAAGCTTTCTTT

clone size: -
D gene: -
J gene: TRBJ1-2
V gene: TRBV18
CDR3 protein: CASSPEAGAPYGYTF
CDR3 DNA: TGTGCCAGCTCACCAGAGGCAGGGGCACCCTATGGCTACACCTTC

clone size: -
D gene: -
J gene: TRBJ2-1
V gene: TRBV10-3
CDR3 protein: CATRMSRYNEQFF
CDR3 DNA: TGTGCCACAAGAATGTCTCGCTACAATGAGCAGTTCTTC

clone size: -
D gene: -
J gene: TRBJ2-5
V gene: TRBV5-1
CDR3 protein: CASSLYGSRETQYF
CDR3 DNA: TGCGCCAGCAGCCTTTACGGGAGTAGGGAGACCCAGTACTTC

clone size: few
D gene: -
J gene: TRBJ2-1
V gene: TRBV4-2
CDR3 protein: CASSQDVAGRGGNEQFF
CDR3 DNA: TGTGCCAGCAGCCAAGATGTGGCGGGGAGGGGGGGTAATGAGCAGTTCTTC

clone size: few
D gene: TRBD1
J gene: TRBJ2-5
V gene: TRBV20-1
CDR3 protein: CSPGQGTETQYF
CDR3 DNA: TGCAGTCCCGGACAGGGAACGGAGACCCAGTACTTC

clone size: -
D gene: TRBD1
J gene: TRBJ1-6
V gene: TRBV12-3/TRBV12-4
CDR3 protein: CASSTYPGQDNSPLHF
CDR3 DNA: TGTGCCAGCAGTACGTACCCGGGACAGGATAATTCACCCCTCCACTTT

clone size: -
D gene: -
J gene: TRBJ1-5
V gene: TRBV20-1
CDR3 protein: CSAGDGAQPQHF
CDR3 DNA: TGCAGTGCTGGCGACGGGGCTCAGCCCCAGCATTTT

clone size: -
D gene: TRBD2
J gene: TRBJ2-7
V gene: TRBV7-9
CDR3 protein: CASSLKAGGSYEQYF
CDR3 DNA: TGTGCCAGCAGCTTAAAGGCGGGAGGGTCCTACGAGCAGTACTTC

clone size: few
D gene: -
J gene: TRBJ2-7
V gene: TRBV5-8
CDR3 protein: CASSLDANYEQYF
CDR3 DNA: TGTGCCAGCAGCTTGGATGCGAACTACGAGCAGTACTTC

clone size: few
D gene: -
J gene: TRBJ1-4
V gene: TRBV9
CDR3 protein: CASSVVGERSEKLFF
CDR3 DNA: TGTGCCAGCAGCGTAGTGGGAGAAAGATCGGAAAAACTGTTTTTT

clone size: -
D gene: -
J gene: TRBJ1-1
V gene: TRBV5-1
CDR3 protein: CASREENTEAFF
CDR3 DNA: TGCGCCAGTCGAGAGGAGAACACTGAAGCTTTCTTT

clone size: few
D gene: TRBD1
J gene: TRBJ2-7
V gene: TRBV25-1
CDR3 protein: CASSVDRQGVQYF
CDR3 DNA: TGTGCCAGCAGTGTAGATAGGCAGGGGGTGCAGTACTTC

clone size: few
D gene: -
J gene: TRBJ1-1
V gene: TRBV9
CDR3 protein: CASSVAGYTEAFF
CDR3 DNA: TGTGCCAGCAGCGTAGCAGGGTACACTGAAGCTTTCTTT

clone size: many
D gene: -
J gene: TRBJ2-1
V gene: TRBV10-3
CDR3 protein: CAISDTSYNEQFF
CDR3 DNA: TGTGCCATCAGTGACACGTCCTACAATGAGCAGTTCTTC

clone size: once
D gene: TRBD1
J gene: TRBJ2-4
V gene: TRBV9
CDR3 protein: CANSVADRGYLSGKNIQYF
CDR3 DNA: TGTGCCAACAGCGTAGCGGACAGGGGCTACCTTAGCGGCAAAAACATTCAGTACTTC

clone size: -
D gene: -
J gene: TRBJ2-7
V gene: TRBV10-2
CDR3 protein: CASATRYEQYF
CDR3 DNA: TGCGCCAGCGCGACCCGTTACGAGCAGTACTTC

clone size: -
D gene: TRBD2
J gene: TRBJ2-7
V gene: TRBV7-9
CDR3 protein: CASSLGAGNEQYF
CDR3 DNA: TGTGCCAGCAGCTTAGGAGCGGGGAACGAGCAGTACTTC

clone size: few
D gene: -
J gene: TRBJ2-5
V gene: TRBV29-1
CDR3 protein: CSVAPRLQETQYF
CDR3 DNA: TGCAGCGTTGCCCCCAGGCTCCAAGAGACCCAGTACTTC

clone size: few
D gene: TRBD1
J gene: TRBJ2-7
V gene: TRBV5-5
CDR3 protein: CASSLGTGKYEQYF
CDR3 DNA: TGTGCCAGCAGCTTGGGGACAGGGAAATACGAGCAGTACTTC

clone size: few
D gene: TRBD2
J gene: TRBJ2-1
V gene: TRBV28
CDR3 protein: CASMVAGGDHNEQFF
CDR3 DNA: TGTGCCAGCATGGTAGCGGGGGGGGACCACAATGAGCAGTTCTTC

clone size: few
D gene: TRBD2
J gene: TRBJ2-7
V gene: TRBV7-2
CDR3 protein: CASSSPGLAGTYEQYF
CDR3 DNA: TGTGCCAGCAGCTCGCCAGGACTAGCGGGAACCTACGAGCAGTACTTC

clone size: -
D gene: -
J gene: TRBJ1-2
V gene: TRBV5-1
CDR3 protein: CASSFDRSIYGYTF
CDR3 DNA: TGCGCCAGCAGCTTTGACAGGAGCATCTATGGCTACACCTTC

clone size: few
D gene: TRBD2
J gene: TRBJ2-1
V gene: TRBV4-2
CDR3 protein: CASSLREGEQFF
CDR3 DNA: TGTGCCAGCAGCCTAAGGGAGGGTGAGCAGTTCTTC

clone size: once
D gene: TRBD2
J gene: TRBJ2-5
V gene: TRBV20-1
CDR3 protein: CSASLSGRGETQDF
CDR3 DNA: TGCAGTGCTAGTCTGAGCGGGAGAGGAGAGACCCAGGACTTC

clone size: -
D gene: TRBD1
J gene: TRBJ2-7
V gene: TRBV7-6
CDR3 protein: CASSSRQGPVYEQYF
CDR3 DNA: TGTGCCAGCAGCTCGAGACAGGGACCCGTCTACGAGCAGTACTTC

clone size: -
D gene: -
J gene: TRBJ2-5
V gene: TRBV2
CDR3 protein: CASSDRGSSQETQYF
CDR3 DNA: TGTGCCAGCAGTGATCGGGGCAGTAGTCAAGAGACCCAGTACTTC

clone size: -
D gene: -
J gene: TRBJ2-7
V gene: TRBV29-1
CDR3 protein: CSVNAGSRIYEQYF
CDR3 DNA: TGCAGCGTCAACGCCGGGAGCAGAATCTACGAGCAGTACTTC

clone size: -
D gene: -
J gene: TRBJ2-1
V gene: TRBV15
CDR3 protein: CATSRDRGPWFF
CDR3 DNA: TGTGCCACCAGCAGAGATCGGGGACCCTGGTTCTTC

clone size: few
D gene: -
J gene: TRBJ2-7
V gene: TRBV28
CDR3 protein: CASSLNPLSGYEQYF
CDR3 DNA: TGTGCCAGCAGTTTAAACCCTTTGTCGGGTTACGAGCAGTACTTC

clone size: -
D gene: TRBD2
J gene: TRBJ2-5
V gene: TRBV20-1
CDR3 protein: CSARETSGGGAETQYF
CDR3 DNA: TGCAGTGCTAGGGAGACTAGCGGAGGGGGGGCAGAGACCCAGTACTTC